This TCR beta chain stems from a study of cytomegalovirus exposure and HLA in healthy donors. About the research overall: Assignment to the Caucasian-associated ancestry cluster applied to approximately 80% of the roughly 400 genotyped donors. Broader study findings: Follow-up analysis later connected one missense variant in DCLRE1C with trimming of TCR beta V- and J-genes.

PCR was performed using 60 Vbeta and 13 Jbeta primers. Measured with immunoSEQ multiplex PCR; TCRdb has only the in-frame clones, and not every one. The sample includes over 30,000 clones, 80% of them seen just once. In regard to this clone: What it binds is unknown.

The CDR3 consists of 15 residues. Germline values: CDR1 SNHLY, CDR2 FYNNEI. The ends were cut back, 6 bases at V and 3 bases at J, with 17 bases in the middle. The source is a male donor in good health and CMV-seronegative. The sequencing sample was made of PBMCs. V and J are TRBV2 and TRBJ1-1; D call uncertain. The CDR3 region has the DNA TGTGCCAGCAGGGGAGGTAGGGTTTCGGACACTGAAGCTTTCTTT. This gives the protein CASRGGRVSDTEAFF.